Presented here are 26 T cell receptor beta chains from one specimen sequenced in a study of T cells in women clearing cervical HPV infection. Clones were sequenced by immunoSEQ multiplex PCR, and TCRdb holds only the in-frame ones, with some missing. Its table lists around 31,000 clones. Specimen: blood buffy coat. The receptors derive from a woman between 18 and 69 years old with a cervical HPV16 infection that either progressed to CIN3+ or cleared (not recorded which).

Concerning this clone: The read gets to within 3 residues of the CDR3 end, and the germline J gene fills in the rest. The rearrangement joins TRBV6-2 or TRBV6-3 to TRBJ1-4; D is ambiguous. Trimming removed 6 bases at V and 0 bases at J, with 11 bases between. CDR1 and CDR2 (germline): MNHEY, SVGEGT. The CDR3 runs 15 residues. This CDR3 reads CASRRTAATNEKLFF. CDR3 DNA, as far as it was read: TGTGCCAGCAGGCGGACTGCCGCAACTAATGAAAAA.

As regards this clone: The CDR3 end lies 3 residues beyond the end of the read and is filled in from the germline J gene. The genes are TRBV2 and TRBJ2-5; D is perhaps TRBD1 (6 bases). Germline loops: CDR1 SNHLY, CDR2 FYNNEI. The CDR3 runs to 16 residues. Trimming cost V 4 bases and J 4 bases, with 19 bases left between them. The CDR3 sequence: CASSVIPQGWSETQYF. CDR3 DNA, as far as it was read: TGTGCCAGCAGTGTTATCCCACAGGGATGGTCAGAGACC.

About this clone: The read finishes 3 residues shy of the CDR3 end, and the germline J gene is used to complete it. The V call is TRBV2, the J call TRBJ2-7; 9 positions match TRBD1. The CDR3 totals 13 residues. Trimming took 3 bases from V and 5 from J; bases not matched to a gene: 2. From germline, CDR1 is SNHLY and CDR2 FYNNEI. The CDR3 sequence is CASSEDRGDEQYF. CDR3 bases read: TGTGCCAGCAGTGAGGACAGGGGCGACGAG.

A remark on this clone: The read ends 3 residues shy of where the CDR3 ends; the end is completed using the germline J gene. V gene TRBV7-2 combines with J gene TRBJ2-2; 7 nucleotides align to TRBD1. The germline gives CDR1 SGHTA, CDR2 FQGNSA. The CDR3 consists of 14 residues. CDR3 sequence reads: CASSPGQPNEKLFF. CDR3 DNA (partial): TGTGCCAGCAGCCCGGGACAGCCCAATGAAAAG.

The part of the CDR3 DNA that was read is TGTGCCAGCAGCTTAGCTGCGGGGGAGTCTGGAAACACC. This translates into CASSLAAGESGNT. The whole CDR3 is CASSLAAGESGNTIYF. The chain employs TRBV7-2 and TRBJ1-3; possible D gene TRBD1, 5 bases. The missing CDR3 end, 3 residues past where the read stops, is filled in from the germline J gene. V gave up 0 bases and J gave up 1 base, with 10 bases separating them. The germline CDR1 and CDR2 sequences are SGHTA and FQGNSA. This CDR3 comprises 16 residues.

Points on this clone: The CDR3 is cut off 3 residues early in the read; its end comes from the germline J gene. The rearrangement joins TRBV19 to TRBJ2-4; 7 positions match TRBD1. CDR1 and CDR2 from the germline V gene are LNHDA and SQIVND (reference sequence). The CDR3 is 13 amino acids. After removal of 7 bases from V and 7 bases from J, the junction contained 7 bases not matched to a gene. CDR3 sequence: CASKAQGDNIQYF. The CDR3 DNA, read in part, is TGTGCCAGTAAGGCCCAGGGGGATAACATT. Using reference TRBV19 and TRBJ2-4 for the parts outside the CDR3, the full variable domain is DGGITQSPKYLFRKEGQNVTLSCEQNLNHDAMYWYRQDPGQGLRLIYYSQIVNDFQKGDIAEGYSVSREKKESFPLTVTSAQKNPTAFYLCASKAQGDNIQYFGAGTRLSVL.

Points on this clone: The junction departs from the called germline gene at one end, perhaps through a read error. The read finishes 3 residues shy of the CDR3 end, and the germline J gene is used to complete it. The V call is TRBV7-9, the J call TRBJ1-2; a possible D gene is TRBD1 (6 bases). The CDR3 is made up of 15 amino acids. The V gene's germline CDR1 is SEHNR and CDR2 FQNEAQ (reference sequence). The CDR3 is CASSLIRTGTYDYTF. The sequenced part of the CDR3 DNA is TGTGCCAGCAGCTTAATCAGAACGGGGACATATGAC.

This CDR3 reads CASSLEGRVNTEAFF. The sequenced part of the CDR3 DNA is TGTGCCAGCAGCTTAGAGGGCAGGGTGAACACTGAA. This chain connects TRBV11-2 to TRBJ1-1; TRBD1 might be the D (5 bases). The CDR3 goes on 3 residues after the read ends, and that part is filled in from the germline J gene. Germline V gene sequence: CDR1 SGHAT, CDR2 FQNNGV. The length of the CDR3 is 15 residues. Trimming took off 0 bases at V and 0 bases at J, with 8 bases between the two ends.

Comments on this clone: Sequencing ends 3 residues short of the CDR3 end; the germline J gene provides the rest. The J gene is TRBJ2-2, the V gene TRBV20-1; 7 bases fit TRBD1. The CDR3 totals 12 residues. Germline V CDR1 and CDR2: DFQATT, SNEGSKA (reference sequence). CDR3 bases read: TGCAGTGCTAGAGAACAGGGGACACCG. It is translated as CSAREQGTP. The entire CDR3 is CSAREQGTPLFF.

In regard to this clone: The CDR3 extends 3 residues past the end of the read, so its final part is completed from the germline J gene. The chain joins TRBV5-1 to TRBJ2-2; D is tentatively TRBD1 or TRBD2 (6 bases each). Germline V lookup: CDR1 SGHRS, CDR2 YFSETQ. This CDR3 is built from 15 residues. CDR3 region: CASSLAQGRNEKLFF. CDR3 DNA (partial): TGCGCCAGCAGCTTGGCGCAGGGGAGGAATGAAAAG.

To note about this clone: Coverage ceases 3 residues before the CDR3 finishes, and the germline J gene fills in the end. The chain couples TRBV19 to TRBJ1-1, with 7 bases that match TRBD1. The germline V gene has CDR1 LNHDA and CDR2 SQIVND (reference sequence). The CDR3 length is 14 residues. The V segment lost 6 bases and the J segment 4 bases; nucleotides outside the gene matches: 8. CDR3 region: CASRLGTASTEAFF. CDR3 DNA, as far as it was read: TGTGCCAGTAGGCTCGGGACAGCCAGCACTGAA.

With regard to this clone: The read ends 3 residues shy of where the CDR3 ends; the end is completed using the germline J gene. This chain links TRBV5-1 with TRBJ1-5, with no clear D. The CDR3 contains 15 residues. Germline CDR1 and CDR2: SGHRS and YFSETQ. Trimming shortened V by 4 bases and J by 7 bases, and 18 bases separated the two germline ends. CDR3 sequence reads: CASSPDGVGGQPQHF. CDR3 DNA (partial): TGCGCCAGCAGCCCCGACGGAGTCGGCGGACAGCCC. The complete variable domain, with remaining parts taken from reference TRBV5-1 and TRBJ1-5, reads KAGVTQTPRYLIKTRGQQVTLSCSPISGHRSVSWYQQTPGQGLQFLFEYFSETQRNKGNFPGRFSGRQFSNSRSEMNVSTLELGDSALYLCASSPDGVGGQPQHFGDGTRLSIL.

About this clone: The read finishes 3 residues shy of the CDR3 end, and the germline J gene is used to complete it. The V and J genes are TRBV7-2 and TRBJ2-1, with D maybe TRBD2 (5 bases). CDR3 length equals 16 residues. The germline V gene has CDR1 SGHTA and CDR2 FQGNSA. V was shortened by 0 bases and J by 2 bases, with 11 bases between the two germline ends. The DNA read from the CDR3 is TGTGCCAGCAGCTTAGCGGGCCCCGGGGCCTACAATGAG. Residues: CASSLAGPGAYNE. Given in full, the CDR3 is CASSLAGPGAYNEQFF.

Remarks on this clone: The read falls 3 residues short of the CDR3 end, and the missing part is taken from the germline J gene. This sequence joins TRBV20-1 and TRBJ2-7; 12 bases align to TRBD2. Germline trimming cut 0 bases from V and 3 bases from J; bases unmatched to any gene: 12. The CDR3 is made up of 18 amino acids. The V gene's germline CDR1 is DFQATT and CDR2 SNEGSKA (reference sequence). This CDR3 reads CSARDASLAGGPNYEQYF. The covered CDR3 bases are TGCAGTGCTAGAGATGCTTCACTAGCGGGAGGCCCGAACTACGAG.

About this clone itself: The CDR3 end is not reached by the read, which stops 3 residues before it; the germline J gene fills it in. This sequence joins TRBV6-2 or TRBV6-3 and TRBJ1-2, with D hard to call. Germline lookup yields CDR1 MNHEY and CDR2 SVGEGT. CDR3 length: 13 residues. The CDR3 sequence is CASKGSSGKDYTF. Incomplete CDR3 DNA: TGTGCCAGCAAAGGGAGTAGCGGTAAGGAC.

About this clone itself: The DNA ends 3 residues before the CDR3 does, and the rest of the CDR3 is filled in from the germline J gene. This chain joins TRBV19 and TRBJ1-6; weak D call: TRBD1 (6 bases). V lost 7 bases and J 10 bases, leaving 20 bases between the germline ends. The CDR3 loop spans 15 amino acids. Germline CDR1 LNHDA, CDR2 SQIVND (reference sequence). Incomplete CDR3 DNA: TGTGCCAGTACCTGGGGGCGGGCTCGGGACTCACCC. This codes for CASTWGRARDSP. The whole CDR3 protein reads CASTWGRARDSPLHF.

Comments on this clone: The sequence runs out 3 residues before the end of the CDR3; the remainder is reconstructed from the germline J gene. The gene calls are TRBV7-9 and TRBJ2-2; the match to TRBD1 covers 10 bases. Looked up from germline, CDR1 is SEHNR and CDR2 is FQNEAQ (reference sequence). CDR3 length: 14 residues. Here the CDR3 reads CASSLGTGGSPLFF. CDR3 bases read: TGTGCCAGCAGCTTAGGGACAGGGGGTTCACCG.

The sequenced part of the CDR3 DNA is TGTGCCAGCAGCGCCTCGGGGGGAGCCTATGGT. Amino acids: CASSASGGAYG. The CDR3, in full, reads CASSASGGAYGQYF. The gene calls are TRBV7-2 and TRBJ2-4, with 7 bases lining up with TRBD2. The read terminates 3 residues before the CDR3 end, so the remaining end is supplied by the germline J gene. CDR1 SGHTA and CDR2 FQGNSA come from the germline V gene. This CDR3 has 14 amino acids.

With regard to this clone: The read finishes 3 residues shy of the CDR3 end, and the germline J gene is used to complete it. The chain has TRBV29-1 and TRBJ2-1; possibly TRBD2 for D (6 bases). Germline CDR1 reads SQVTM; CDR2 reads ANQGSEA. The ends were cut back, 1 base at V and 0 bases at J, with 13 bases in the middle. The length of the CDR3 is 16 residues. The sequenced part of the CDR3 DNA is TGCAGCGTTGAAGGGGGGGTGGACCACTCCTACAATGAG. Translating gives CSVEGGVDHSYNE. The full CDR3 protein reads CSVEGGVDHSYNEQFF.

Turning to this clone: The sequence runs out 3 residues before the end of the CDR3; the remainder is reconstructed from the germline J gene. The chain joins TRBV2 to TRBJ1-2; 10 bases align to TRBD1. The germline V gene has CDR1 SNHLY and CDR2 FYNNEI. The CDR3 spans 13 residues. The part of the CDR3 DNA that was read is TGTGCCAGCGGGGAGGACAGGGGGTCCGGC. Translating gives CASGEDRGSG. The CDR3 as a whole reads CASGEDRGSGYTF.

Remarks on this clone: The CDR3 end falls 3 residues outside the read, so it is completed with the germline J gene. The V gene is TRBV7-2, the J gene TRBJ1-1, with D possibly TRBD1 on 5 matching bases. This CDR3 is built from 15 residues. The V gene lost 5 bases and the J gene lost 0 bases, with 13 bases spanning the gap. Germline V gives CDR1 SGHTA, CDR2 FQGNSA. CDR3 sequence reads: CASSPRSGLNTEAFF. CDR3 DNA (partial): TGTGCCAGCAGCCCAAGGTCAGGGCTGAACACTGAA.

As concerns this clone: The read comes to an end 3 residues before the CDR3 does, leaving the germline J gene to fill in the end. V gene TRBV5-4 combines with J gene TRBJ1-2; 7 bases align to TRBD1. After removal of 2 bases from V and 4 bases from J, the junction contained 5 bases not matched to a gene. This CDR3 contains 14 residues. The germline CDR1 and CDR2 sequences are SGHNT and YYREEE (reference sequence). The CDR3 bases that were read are TGTGCCAGCAGCTTCCCAGGGGGGCCCTATGGC. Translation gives CASSFPGGPYG. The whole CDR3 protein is CASSFPGGPYGYTF.

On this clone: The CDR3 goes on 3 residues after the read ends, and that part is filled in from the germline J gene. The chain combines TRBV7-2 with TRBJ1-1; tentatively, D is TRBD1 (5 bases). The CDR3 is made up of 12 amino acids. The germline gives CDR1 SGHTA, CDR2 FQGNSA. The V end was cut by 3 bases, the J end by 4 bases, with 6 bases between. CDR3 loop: CASSFTGTEAFF. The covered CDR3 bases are TGTGCCAGCAGCTTTACAGGCACTGAA.

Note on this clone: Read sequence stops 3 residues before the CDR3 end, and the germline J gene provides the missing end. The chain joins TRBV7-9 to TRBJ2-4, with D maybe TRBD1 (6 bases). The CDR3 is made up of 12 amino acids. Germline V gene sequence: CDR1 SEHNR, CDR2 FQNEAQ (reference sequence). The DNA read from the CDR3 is TGTGCCAGCTCCAGGGGAAACTATGGT. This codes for CASSRGNYG. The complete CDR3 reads CASSRGNYGQYF.

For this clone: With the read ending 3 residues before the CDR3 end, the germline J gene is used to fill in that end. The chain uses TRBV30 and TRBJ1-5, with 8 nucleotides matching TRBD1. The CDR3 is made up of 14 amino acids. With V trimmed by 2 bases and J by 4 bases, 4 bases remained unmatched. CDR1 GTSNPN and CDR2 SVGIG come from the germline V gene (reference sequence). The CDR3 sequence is CAWSRDRRNQPQHF. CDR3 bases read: TGTGCCTGGAGTAGGGACAGGAGAAATCAGCCC.

CDR3 DNA, as far as it was read: TGTGCCTGGAGTCCCACCCCCGGGGGATCTCTGGGAAACACC. It is translated as CAWSPTPGGSLGNT. The entire CDR3 protein is CAWSPTPGGSLGNTIYF. The J gene is TRBJ1-3, the V gene TRBV30; perhaps TRBD1 as D (5 bases). The CDR3 end lies 3 residues beyond the end of the read and is filled in from the germline J gene. V lost 2 bases, J lost 4 bases, and 21 bases lay in between. The CDR3 totals 17 residues. CDR1 and CDR2 (germline): GTSNPN, SVGIG (reference sequence). Drawing the rest from reference TRBV30 and TRBJ1-3, the complete variable domain is SQTIHQWPATLVQPVGSPLSLECTVEGTSNPNLYWYRQAAGRGLQLLFYSVGIGQISSEVPQNLSASRPQDRQFILSSKKLLLSDSGFYLCAWSPTPGGSLGNTIYFGEGSWLTVV.